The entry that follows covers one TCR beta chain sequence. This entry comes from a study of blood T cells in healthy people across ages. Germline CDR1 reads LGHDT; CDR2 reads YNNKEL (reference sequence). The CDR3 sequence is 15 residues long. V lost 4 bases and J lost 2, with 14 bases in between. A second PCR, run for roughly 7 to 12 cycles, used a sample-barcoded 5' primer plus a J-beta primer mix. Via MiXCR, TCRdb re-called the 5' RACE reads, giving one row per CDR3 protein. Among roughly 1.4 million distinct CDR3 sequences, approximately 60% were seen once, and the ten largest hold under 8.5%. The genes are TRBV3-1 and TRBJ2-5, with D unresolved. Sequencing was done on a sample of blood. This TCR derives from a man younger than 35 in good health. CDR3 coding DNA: TGTGCCAGCAGCCGGATCTCGGCAGAGCAAGAGACCCAGTACTTC. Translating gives CASSRISAEQETQYF.